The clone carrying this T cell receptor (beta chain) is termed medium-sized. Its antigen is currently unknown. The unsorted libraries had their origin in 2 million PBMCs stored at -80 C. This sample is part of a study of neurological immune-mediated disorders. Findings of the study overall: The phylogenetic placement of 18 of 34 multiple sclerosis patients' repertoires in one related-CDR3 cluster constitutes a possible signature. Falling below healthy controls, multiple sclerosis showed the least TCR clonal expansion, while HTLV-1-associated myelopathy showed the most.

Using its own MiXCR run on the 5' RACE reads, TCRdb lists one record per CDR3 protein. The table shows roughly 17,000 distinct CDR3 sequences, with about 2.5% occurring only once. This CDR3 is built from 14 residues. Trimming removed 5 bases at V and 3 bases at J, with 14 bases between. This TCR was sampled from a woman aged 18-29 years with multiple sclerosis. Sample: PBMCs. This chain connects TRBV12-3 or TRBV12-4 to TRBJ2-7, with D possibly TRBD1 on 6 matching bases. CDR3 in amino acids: CASSPNRDHYEQYF. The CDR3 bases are TGTGCCAGCAGTCCGAACAGGGACCACTACGAGCAGTACTTC.